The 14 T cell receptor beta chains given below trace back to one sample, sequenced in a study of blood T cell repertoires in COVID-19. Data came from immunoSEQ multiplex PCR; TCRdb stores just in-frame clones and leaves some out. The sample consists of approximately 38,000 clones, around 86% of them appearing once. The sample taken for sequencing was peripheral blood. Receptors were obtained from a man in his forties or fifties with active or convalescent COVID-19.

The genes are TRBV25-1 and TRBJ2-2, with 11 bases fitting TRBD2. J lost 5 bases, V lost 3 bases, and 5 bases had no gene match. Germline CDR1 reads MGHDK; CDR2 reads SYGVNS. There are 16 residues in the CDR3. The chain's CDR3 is CASSDILAGDTGELFF. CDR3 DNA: TGTGCCAGCAGTGATATACTAGCGGGAGATACCGGGGAGCTGTTTTTT.

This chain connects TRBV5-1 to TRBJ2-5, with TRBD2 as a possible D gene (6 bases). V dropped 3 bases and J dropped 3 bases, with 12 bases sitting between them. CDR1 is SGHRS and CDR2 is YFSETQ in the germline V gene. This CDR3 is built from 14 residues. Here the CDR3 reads CASSYGTREETQYF. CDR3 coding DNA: TGCGCCAGCAGCTATGGGACTCGTGAAGAGACCCAGTACTTC.

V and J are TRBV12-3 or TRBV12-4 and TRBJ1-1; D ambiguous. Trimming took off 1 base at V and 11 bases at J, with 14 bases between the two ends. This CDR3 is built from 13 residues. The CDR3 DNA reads TGTGCCAGCAGTTTAGTACCCCAAATGGAGGCTTTCTTT. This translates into CASSLVPQMEAFF.

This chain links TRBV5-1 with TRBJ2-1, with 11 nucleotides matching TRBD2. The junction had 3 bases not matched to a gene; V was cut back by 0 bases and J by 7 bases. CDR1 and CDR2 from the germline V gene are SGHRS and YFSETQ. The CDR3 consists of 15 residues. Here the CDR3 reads CASSLDVAGGNEQFF. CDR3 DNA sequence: TGCGCCAGCAGCTTGGATGTAGCGGGAGGGAATGAGCAGTTCTTC.

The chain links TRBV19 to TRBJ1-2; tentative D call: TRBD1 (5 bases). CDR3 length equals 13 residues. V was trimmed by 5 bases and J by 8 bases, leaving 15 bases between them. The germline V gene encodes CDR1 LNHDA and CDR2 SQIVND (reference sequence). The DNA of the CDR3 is TGTGCCAGTAGTCCCGGGGACTTCGGAGGCTACACCTTC. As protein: CASSPGDFGGYTF.

CDR3 coding DNA: TGTGCCAGCAGTCCCTCCGGTGTGACTGAAGCTTTCTTT. Amino acid sequence: CASSPSGVTEAFF. The chain has TRBV12-3 or TRBV12-4 and TRBJ1-1; the D is unclear. Trimming shortened V by 5 bases and J by 5 bases, and 12 bases separated the two germline ends. The CDR3 consists of 13 residues.

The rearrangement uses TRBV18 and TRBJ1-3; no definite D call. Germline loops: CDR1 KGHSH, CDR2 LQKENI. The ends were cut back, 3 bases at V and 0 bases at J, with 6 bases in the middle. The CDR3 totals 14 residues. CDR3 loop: CASSPEFSGNTIYF. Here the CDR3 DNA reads TGTGCCAGCTCACCCGAGTTCTCTGGAAACACCATATATTTT.

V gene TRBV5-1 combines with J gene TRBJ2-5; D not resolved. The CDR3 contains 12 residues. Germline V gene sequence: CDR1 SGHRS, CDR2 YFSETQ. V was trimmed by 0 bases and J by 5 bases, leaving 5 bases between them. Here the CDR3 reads CASSLAQETQYF. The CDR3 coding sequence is TGCGCCAGCAGCTTGGCCCAGGAGACCCAGTACTTC.

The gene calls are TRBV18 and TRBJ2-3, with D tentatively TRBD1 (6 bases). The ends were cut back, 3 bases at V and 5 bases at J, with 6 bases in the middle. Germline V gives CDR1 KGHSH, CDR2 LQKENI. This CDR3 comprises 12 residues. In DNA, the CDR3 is TGTGCCAGCTCACCGACAGGAGATACGCAGTATTTT. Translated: CASSPTGDTQYF.

CDR3 region: CASTRGQQNEKLFF. CDR3 DNA sequence: TGTGCCAGCACCAGAGGACAGCAAAATGAAAAACTGTTTTTT. This chain joins TRBV28 and TRBJ1-4; D perhaps matches TRBD1 (6 bases). The CDR3 runs 14 residues. The V end was cut by 7 bases, the J end by 5 bases, with 14 bases between. Germline CDR1 and CDR2: MDHEN and SYDVKM.

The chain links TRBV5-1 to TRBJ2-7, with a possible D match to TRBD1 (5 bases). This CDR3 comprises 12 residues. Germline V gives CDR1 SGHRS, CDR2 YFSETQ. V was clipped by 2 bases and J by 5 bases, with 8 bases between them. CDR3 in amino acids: CASSFAGHEQYF. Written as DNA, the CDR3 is TGCGCCAGCAGCTTTGCAGGGCACGAGCAGTACTTC.

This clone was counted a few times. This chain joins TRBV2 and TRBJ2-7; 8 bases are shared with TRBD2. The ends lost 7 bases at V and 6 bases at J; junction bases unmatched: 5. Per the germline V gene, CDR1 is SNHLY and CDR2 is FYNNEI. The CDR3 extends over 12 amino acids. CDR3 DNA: TGTGCCAGCACCCGGGGGGGCGGCGAGCAGTACTTC. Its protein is CASTRGGGEQYF.

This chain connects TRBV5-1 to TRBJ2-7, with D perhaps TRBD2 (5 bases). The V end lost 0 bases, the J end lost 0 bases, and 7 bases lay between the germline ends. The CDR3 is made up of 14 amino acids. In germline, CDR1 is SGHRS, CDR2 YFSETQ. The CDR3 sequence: CASSLGGSSYEQYF. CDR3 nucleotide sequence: TGCGCCAGCAGCTTGGGTGGGAGCTCCTACGAGCAGTACTTC.

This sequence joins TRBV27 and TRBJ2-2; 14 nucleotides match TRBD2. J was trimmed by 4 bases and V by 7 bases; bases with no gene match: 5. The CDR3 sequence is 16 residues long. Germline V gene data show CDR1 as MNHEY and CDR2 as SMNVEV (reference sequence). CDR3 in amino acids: CASTGLAGVGTGELFF. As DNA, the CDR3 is TGTGCCAGCACGGGACTAGCGGGAGTAGGCACCGGGGAGCTGTTTTTT.